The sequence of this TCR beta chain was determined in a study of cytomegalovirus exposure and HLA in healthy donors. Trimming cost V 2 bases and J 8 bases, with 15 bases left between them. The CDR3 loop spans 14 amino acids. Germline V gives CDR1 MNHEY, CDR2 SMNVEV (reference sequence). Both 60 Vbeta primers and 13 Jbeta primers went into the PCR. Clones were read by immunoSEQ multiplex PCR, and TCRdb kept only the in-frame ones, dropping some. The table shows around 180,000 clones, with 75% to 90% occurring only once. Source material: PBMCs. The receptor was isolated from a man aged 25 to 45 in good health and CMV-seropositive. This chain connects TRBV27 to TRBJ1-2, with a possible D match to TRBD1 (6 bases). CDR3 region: CASSLASGAGGYTF. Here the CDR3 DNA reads TGTGCCAGCAGTTTAGCTTCAGGGGCGGGCGGCTACACCTTC.